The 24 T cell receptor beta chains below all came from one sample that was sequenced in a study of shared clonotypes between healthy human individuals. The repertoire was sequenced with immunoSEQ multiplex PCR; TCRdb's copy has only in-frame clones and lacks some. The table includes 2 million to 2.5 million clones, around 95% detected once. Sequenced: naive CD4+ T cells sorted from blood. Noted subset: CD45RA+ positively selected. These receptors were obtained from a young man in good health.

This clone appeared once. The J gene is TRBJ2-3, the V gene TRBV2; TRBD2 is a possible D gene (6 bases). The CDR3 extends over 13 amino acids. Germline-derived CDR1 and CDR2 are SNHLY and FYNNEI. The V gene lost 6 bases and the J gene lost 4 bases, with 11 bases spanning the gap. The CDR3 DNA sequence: TGTGCCAGCAGAGTTACTAGCTCAGATACGCAGTATTTT. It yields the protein CASRVTSSDTQYF.

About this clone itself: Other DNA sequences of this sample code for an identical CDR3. CDR3 nucleotides: TGTGCCAGCAGTGAAGCGCGGACAGGCTATGGCTACACCTTC. Translated: CASSEARTGYGYTF. This chain connects TRBV2 to TRBJ1-2, with 7 bases that match TRBD1. The J segment lost 4 bases and the V segment lost 0 bases, leaving 2 bases of the junction unmatched. Germline CDR1 and CDR2: SNHLY and FYNNEI. The CDR3 consists of 14 residues.

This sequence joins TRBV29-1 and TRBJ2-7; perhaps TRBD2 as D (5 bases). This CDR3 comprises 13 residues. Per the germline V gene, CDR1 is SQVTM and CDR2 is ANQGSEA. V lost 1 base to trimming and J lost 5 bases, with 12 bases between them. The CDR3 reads CSVEGAAGNEQYF. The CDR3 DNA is TGCAGCGTTGAAGGGGCGGCGGGCAACGAGCAGTACTTC.

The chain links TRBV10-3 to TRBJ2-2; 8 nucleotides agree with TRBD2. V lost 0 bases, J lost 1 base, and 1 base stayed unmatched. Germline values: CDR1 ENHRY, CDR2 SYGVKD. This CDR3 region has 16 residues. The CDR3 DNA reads TGTGCCATCAGTGAGTCTAGCGGGATGAACACCGGGGAGCTGTTTTTT. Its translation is CAISESSGMNTGELFF.

In nucleotides, the CDR3 is TGTGCCAGCAGCCCCCTCGGGGACTCTGGGGCCAACGTCCTGACTTTC. Translating it yields CASSPLGDSGANVLTF. The rearrangement uses TRBV7-3 and TRBJ2-6, with a possible D match to TRBD2 (5 bases). The V gene's germline CDR1 is SGHTA and CDR2 FQGTGA. V shed 5 bases and J shed 0 bases, with 11 bases lying between them. This CDR3 spans 16 amino acids.

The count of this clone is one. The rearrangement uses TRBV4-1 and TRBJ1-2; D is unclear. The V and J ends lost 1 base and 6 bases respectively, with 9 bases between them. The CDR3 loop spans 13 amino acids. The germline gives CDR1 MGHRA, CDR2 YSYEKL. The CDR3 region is CASSQGWGDGYTF. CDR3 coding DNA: TGCGCCAGCAGCCAAGGTTGGGGTGATGGCTACACCTTC.

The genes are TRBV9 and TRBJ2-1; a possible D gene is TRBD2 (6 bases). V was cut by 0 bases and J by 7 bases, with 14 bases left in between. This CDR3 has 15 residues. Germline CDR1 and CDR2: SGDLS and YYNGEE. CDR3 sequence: CASSVGAGSLNEQFF. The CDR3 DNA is TGTGCCAGCAGCGTAGGGGCGGGAAGTTTGAATGAGCAGTTCTTC.

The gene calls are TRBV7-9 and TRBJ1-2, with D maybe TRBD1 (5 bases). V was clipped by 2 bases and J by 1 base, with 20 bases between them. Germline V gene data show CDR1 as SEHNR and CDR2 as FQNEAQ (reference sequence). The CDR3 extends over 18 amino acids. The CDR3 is CASSLLGGAERVNYGYTF. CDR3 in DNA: TGTGCCAGCAGCTTACTGGGAGGGGCAGAGAGAGTTAACTATGGCTACACCTTC.

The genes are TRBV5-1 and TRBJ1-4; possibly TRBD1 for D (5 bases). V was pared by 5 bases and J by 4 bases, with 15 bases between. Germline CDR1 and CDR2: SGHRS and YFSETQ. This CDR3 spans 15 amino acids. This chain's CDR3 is CASSAAGPFNEKLFF. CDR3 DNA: TGCGCCAGCAGTGCGGCAGGGCCCTTTAATGAAAAACTGTTTTTT.

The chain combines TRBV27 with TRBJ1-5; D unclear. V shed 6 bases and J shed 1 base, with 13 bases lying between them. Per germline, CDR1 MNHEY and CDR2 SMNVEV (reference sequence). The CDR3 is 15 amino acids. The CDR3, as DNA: TGTGCCAGCAGCCAAGGACCTCAAAGCAATCAGCCCCAGCATTTT. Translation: CASSQGPQSNQPQHF.

CDR3 DNA sequence: TGTGCCAGCAATCGAGTTAGCACAGATACGCAGTATTTT. As protein: CASNRVSTDTQYF. The chain carries TRBV2 and TRBJ2-3; no definite D call. V gave up 7 bases and J gave up 0 bases, with 8 bases separating them. CDR1 is SNHLY and CDR2 is FYNNEI in the germline V gene. CDR3 length: 13 residues.

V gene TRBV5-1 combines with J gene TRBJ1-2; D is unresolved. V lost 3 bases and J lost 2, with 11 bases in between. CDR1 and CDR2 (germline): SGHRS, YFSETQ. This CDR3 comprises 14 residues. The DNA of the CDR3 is TGCGCCAGCAGCTCGCCCGACGGCAACTATGGCTACACCTTC. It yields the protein CASSSPDGNYGYTF.

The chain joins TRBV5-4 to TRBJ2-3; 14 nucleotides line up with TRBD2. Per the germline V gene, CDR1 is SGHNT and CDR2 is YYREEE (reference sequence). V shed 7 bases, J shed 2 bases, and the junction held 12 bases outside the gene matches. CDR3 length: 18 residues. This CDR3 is CASAPWTSGGPITDTQYF. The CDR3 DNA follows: TGTGCCAGCGCTCCCTGGACTAGCGGGGGGCCGATCACAGATACGCAGTATTTT.

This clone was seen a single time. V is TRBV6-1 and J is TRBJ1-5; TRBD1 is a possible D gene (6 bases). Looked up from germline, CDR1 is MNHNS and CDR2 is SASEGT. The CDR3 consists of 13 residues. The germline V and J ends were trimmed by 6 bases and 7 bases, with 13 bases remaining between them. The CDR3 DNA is TGTGCCAGCAGATTGGACAGATTCCAGCCCCAGCATTTT. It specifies CASRLDRFQPQHF.

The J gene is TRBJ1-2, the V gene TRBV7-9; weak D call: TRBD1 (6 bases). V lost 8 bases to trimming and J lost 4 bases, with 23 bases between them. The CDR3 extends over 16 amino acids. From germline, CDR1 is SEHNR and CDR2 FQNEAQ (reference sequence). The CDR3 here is CASVSRTTRGLYGYTF. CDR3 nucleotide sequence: TGTGCCAGCGTGTCCCGCACAACCAGGGGCCTCTATGGCTACACCTTC.

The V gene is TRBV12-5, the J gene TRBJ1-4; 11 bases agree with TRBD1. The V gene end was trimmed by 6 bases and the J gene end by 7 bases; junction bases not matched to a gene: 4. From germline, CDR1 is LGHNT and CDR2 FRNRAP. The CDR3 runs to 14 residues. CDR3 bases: TGTGCTAGTGGCCAGGGACAGGGGGGTGAAAAACTGTTTTTT. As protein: CASGQGQGGEKLFF.

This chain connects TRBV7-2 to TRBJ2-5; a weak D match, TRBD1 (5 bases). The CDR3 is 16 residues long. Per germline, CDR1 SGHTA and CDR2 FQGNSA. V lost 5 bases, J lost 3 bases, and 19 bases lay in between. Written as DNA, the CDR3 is TGTGCCAGCAGCCACACCACTCAGGGATTTGAAGAGACCCAGTACTTC. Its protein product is CASSHTTQGFEETQYF.

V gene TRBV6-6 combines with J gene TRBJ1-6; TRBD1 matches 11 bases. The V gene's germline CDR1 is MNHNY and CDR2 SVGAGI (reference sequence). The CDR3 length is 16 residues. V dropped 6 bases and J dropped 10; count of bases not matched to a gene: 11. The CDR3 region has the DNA TGTGCCAGCAGCACCGGGACAGGGGGAGCAGGATCACCCCTCCACTTT. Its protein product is CASSTGTGGAGSPLHF.

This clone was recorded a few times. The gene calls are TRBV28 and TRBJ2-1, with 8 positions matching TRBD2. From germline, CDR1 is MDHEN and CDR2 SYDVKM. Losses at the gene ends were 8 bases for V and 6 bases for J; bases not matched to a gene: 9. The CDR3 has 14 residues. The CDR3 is CASRPGGLGNEQFF. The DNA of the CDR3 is TGTGCCAGCCGCCCGGGGGGGCTAGGCAATGAGCAGTTCTTC. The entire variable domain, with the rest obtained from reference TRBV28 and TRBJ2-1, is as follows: DVKVTQSSRYLVKRTGEKVFLECVQDMDHENMFWYRQDPGLGLRLIYFSYDVKMKEKGDIPEGYSVSREKKERFSLILESASTNQTSMYLCASRPGGLGNEQFFGPGTRLTVL.

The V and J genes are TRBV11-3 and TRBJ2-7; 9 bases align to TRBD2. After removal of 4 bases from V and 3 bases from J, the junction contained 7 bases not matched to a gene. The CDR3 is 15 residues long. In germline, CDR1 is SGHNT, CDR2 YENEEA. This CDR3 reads CASSYRTSAYYEQYF. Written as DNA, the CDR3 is TGTGCCAGCAGCTACCGGACTAGCGCCTACTACGAGCAGTACTTC.

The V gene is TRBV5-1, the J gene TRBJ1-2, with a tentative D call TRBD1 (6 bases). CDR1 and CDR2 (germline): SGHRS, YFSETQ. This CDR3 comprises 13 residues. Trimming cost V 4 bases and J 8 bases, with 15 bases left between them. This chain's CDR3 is CASSLDSSRGYTF. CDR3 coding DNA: TGCGCCAGCAGCCTGGACAGTAGCAGGGGCTACACCTTC.

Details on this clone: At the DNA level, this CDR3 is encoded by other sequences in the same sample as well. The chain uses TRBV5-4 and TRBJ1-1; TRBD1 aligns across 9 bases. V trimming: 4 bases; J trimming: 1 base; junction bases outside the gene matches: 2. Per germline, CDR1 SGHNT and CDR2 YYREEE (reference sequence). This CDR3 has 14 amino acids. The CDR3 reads CASSVGQGNTEAFF. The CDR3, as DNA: TGTGCCAGCAGCGTGGGACAGGGGAACACTGAAGCTTTCTTT.

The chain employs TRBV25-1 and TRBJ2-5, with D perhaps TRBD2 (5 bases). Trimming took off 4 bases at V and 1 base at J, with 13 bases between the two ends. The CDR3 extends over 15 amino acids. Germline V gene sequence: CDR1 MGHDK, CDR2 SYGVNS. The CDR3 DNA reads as TGTGCCAGCAGTGTGGATGTAACTAGCCAAGAGACCCAGTACTTC. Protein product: CASSVDVTSQETQYF.

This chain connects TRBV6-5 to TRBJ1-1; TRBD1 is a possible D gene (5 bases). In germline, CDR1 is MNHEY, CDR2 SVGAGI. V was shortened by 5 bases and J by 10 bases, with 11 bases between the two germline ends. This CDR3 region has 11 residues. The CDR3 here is CASSLGGVAFF. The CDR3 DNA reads TGTGCCAGCAGTCTCGGGGGGGTAGCTTTCTTT.